These 27 T cell receptor beta chains share one sample of origin, sequenced in a study of T cell responses to AZD1222 COVID-19 vaccine. Repertoires were generated with immunoSEQ multiplex PCR, while TCRdb's copy carries only in-frame clones and drops some. Of 150,000 to 200,000 clones listed, less than 95% are singletons. Source: peripheral blood, taken 28 days after the second AZD1222 dose. These receptors were collected from an adult who received the AZD1222 COVID-19 vaccine.

The V call is TRBV29-1, the J call TRBJ1-6; D gene ambiguous. This CDR3 is 14 amino acids long. Trimming left V 6 bases short and J 0 bases short, with 9 bases between. Per germline, CDR1 SQVTM and CDR2 ANQGSEA. The CDR3 reads CSVRESSYNSPLHF. CDR3 sequence (DNA): TGCAGCGTCAGAGAAAGCTCCTATAATTCACCCCTCCACTTT.

This chain links TRBV7-3 with TRBJ2-5; the match to TRBD2 covers 13 bases. Germline loops: CDR1 SGHTA, CDR2 FQGTGA. The CDR3 has 16 amino acids. V was clipped by 4 bases and J by 4 bases; unmatched bases: 6. DNA of the CDR3: TGTGCCAGCAGCTCCACCGGACTAGCGGGAGCAGAGACCCAGTACTTC. Protein product: CASSSTGLAGAETQYF.

The chain recombines TRBV18 with TRBJ2-1; 9 bases fit TRBD1. There are 16 residues in the CDR3. Germline CDR1 is KGHSH and CDR2 is LQKENI. The junction had 8 bases not matched to a gene; V was cut back by 6 bases and J by 2 bases. CDR3 loop: CASSPDRGEAYNEQFF. DNA of the CDR3: TGTGCCAGCTCTCCGGACAGGGGAGAGGCCTACAATGAGCAGTTCTTC.

The gene calls are TRBV12-3 or TRBV12-4 and TRBJ1-5; 7 nucleotides agree with TRBD1. The CDR3 is 13 amino acids. J was trimmed by 7 bases and V by 5 bases; bases with no gene match: 5. The chain's CDR3 is CASSPDRDQPQHF. CDR3 DNA sequence: TGTGCCAGCAGTCCTGACAGGGACCAGCCCCAGCATTTT.

This clone was detected only once. The chain recombines TRBV19 with TRBJ2-2; no reliable D call. The CDR3 runs to 15 residues. Trimming removed 1 base from V and 6 bases from J, with 12 bases in between. Germline CDR1 is LNHDA and CDR2 is SQIVND (reference sequence). The CDR3 region is CASSIGVELSGELFF. For the CDR3, the DNA is TGTGCCAGTAGTATAGGGGTTGAATTGTCCGGGGAGCTGTTTTTT. The whole variable domain, filled in from reference TRBV19 and TRBJ2-2, reads DGGITQSPKYLFRKEGQNVTLSCEQNLNHDAMYWYRQDPGQGLRLIYYSQIVNDFQKGDIAEGYSVSREKKESFPLTVTSAQKNPTAFYLCASSIGVELSGELFFGEGSRLTVL.

This clone appeared once. The chain carries TRBV5-6 and TRBJ2-3; 7 bases line up with TRBD1. Trimming cost V 0 bases and J 4 bases; bases outside gene matches: 5. Germline CDR1 is SGHDT and CDR2 is YYEEEE. The CDR3 has 15 amino acids. In nucleotides, the CDR3 is TGTGCCAGCAGCTTGGAGATTAGGGGGCCAGATACGCAGTATTTT. Amino acid sequence: CASSLEIRGPDTQYF. Using reference TRBV5-6 and TRBJ2-3 for the parts outside the CDR3, the full variable domain is DAGVTQSPTHLIKTRGQQVTLRCSPKSGHDTVSWYQQALGQGPQFIFQYYEEEERQRGNFPDRFSGHQFPNYSSELNVNALLLGDSALYLCASSLEIRGPDTQYFGPGTRLTVL.

By share, this clone counts as medium-sized (0.01 to 0.1%). This chain uses TRBV19 with TRBJ1-6; maybe TRBD1 (5 bases). The CDR3 is 13 residues long. V gave up 6 bases and J gave up 7 bases, with 10 bases separating them. Germline assignment: CDR1 LNHDA and CDR2 SQIVND (reference sequence). The CDR3 DNA is TGTGCCAGTAGCAGGGTAAGGAATTCACCCCTCCACTTT. Its protein product is CASSRVRNSPLHF.

This chain joins TRBV7-6 and TRBJ2-7; D is possibly TRBD2 (6 bases). With 5 bases removed from V and 0 bases from J, the gap between germline ends came to 17 bases. The germline gives CDR1 SGHVS, CDR2 FNYEAQ. The CDR3 length is 16 residues. The CDR3: CASSTTPSASSYEQYF. In nucleotides, the CDR3 is TGTGCCAGCAGCACAACCCCTAGCGCGAGCTCCTACGAGCAGTACTTC.

This clone was detected a few times. The chain is built from TRBV6-5 and TRBJ1-6; 8 bases map to TRBD1. J was trimmed by 6 bases and V by 6 bases; bases with no gene match: 7. Germline CDR1 MNHEY, CDR2 SVGAGI. This CDR3 contains 15 residues. The CDR3 DNA reads TGTGCCAGCAGGGACCCCGGACAGGGTAATTCACCCCTCCACTTT. Translating gives CASRDPGQGNSPLHF.

The chain carries TRBV30 and TRBJ2-2; 7 nucleotides line up with TRBD1. The CDR3 has 16 amino acids. V shed 5 bases, J shed 0 bases, and the junction held 9 bases outside the gene matches. The germline V gene has CDR1 GTSNPN and CDR2 SVGIG (reference sequence). CDR3 protein: CAWVAWTGSNTGELFF. For the CDR3, the DNA is TGTGCCTGGGTAGCTTGGACAGGTTCGAACACCGGGGAGCTGTTTTTT.

The chain combines TRBV7-2 with TRBJ1-6; 8 bases map to TRBD1. Germline V lookup: CDR1 SGHTA, CDR2 FQGNSA. After removal of 1 base from V and 19 bases from J, the junction contained 12 bases not matched to a gene. The CDR3 contains 14 residues. The CDR3 spells CASSLDTKGQAVHF. DNA for the CDR3: TGTGCCAGCAGCTTAGACACCAAGGGACAGGCGGTACACTTT.

This chain links TRBV6-5 with TRBJ1-5, with a possible D match to TRBD1 (6 bases). There are 15 residues in the CDR3. Germline loops: CDR1 MNHEY, CDR2 SVGAGI. Trimming took off 5 bases at V and 3 bases at J, with 14 bases between the two ends. The CDR3 sequence is CASSPVGGSNQPQHF. DNA for the CDR3: TGTGCCAGCAGTCCCGTAGGGGGTTCCAATCAGCCCCAGCATTTT.

V is TRBV12-5 and J is TRBJ1-3; D call uncertain. The V and J ends lost 6 bases and 2 bases respectively, with 2 bases between them. This CDR3 has 11 amino acids. The germline V gene encodes CDR1 LGHNT and CDR2 FRNRAP. DNA for the CDR3: TGTGCTAGTGGGACTGGAAACACCATATATTTT. Encoded protein: CASGTGNTIYF.

The sample holds one count of this clone. The V and J genes are TRBV2 and TRBJ1-6, with 7 bases identical to TRBD1. Germline V gene sequence: CDR1 SNHLY, CDR2 FYNNEI. The CDR3 covers 18 residues. V was clipped by 10 bases and J by 0 bases; unmatched bases: 15. The CDR3 spells CAIPLRQGESSYNSPLHF. DNA of the CDR3: TGTGCCATTCCACTAAGGCAGGGGGAAAGCTCCTATAATTCACCCCTCCACTTT.

The chain couples TRBV6-5 to TRBJ1-2; 9 bases map to TRBD1. Germline CDR1 MNHEY, CDR2 SVGAGI. The V and J ends lost 8 bases and 3 bases, in that order; junction bases with no gene match: 7. The CDR3 length is 14 residues. Here the CDR3 reads CASLGRTGDYGYTF. CDR3 bases: TGTGCCAGCCTGGGGCGGACAGGGGACTATGGCTACACCTTC.

The chain employs TRBV24-1 and TRBJ2-2; D is possibly TRBD2 (6 bases). The CDR3 is 15 amino acids. Per germline, CDR1 KGHDR and CDR2 SFDVKD. The germline V and J ends were trimmed by 3 bases and 4 bases, with 11 bases remaining between them. The CDR3 DNA is TGTGCCACCAGTGATGGAGGGATAAGCACCGGGGAGCTGTTTTTT. It specifies CATSDGGISTGELFF.

The chain has TRBV29-1 and TRBJ2-3; tentatively, D is TRBD2 (6 bases). The CDR3 runs to 15 residues. Per the germline V gene, CDR1 is SQVTM and CDR2 is ANQGSEA. V was shortened by 2 bases and J by 2 bases, with 14 bases between the two germline ends. DNA for the CDR3: TGCAGCGTTGAAAAAAGGGCGGGGCACACAGATACGCAGTATTTT. As protein: CSVEKRAGHTDTQYF.

This clone was picked up one time. The rearrangement links TRBV6-1 to TRBJ1-3, with no clear D. Looked up from germline, CDR1 is MNHNS and CDR2 is SASEGT. V was clipped by 2 bases and J by 4 bases, with 15 bases between them. CDR3 length: 16 amino acids. The CDR3, as DNA: TGTGCCAGCAGTGAATTTGGCGAGGTCCAAGGAAACACCATATATTTT. Protein: CASSEFGEVQGNTIYF.

J is TRBJ2-7 and V is TRBV6-6; maybe TRBD2 (6 bases). Looked up from germline, CDR1 is MNHNY and CDR2 is SVGAGI (reference sequence). This CDR3 contains 12 residues. The ends were cut back, 7 bases at V and 4 bases at J, with 11 bases in the middle. The CDR3 coding sequence is TGTGCCAGCACCGGGGGATCTTACGAGCAGTACTTC. Translation: CASTGGSYEQYF.

This chain joins TRBV27 and TRBJ2-6; no clear D gene. Trimming shortened V by 2 bases and J by 1 base, and 6 bases separated the two germline ends. Germline CDR1 reads MNHEY; CDR2 reads SMNVEV (reference sequence). The CDR3 is made up of 15 amino acids. The chain's CDR3 is CASSLTMSGANVLTF. CDR3 coding DNA: TGTGCCAGCAGTTTAACTATGTCTGGGGCCAACGTCCTGACTTTC. The full variable domain, in which reference TRBV27 and TRBJ2-6 provide the parts outside the CDR3, is EAQVTQNPRYLITVTGKKLTVTCSQNMNHEYMSWYRQDPGLGLRQIYYSMNVEVTDKGDVPEGYKVSRKEKRNFPLILESPSPNQTSLYFCASSLTMSGANVLTFGAGSRLTVL.

The V call is TRBV5-1, the J call TRBJ2-1; possibly TRBD2 for D (5 bases). CDR3 length: 15 amino acids. The germline V gene has CDR1 SGHRS and CDR2 YFSETQ. Trimming stripped 0 bases from V and 1 base from J, with 8 bases between. Here the CDR3 DNA reads TGCGCCAGCAGCTTGGATCGGGGTTCCTACAATGAGCAGTTCTTC. This codes for CASSLDRGSYNEQFF.

The chain links TRBV6-6 to TRBJ2-6; D may be TRBD1 (6 bases). Germline V CDR1 and CDR2: MNHNY, SVGAGI (reference sequence). CDR3 length: 16 residues. V was shortened by 5 bases and J by 2 bases, with 13 bases between the two germline ends. The CDR3 DNA reads TGTGCCAGCAGTCCCCAGGGGTCTGCTGGGGCCAACGTCCTGACTTTC. This codes for CASSPQGSAGANVLTF.

This clone was seen a few times. In nucleotides, the CDR3 is TGTGCCAGCAGCCAGACCGGGACAGGAAGGGGTTATGGCTACACCTTC. It yields the protein CASSQTGTGRGYGYTF. This chain uses TRBV3-1 (or the pseudogene TRBV3-2) with TRBJ1-2; 8 positions agree with TRBD1. Germline V gene sequence: CDR1 LGHDT, CDR2 YNNKEL (reference sequence). V lost 3 bases, J lost 5 bases, and 11 bases stayed unmatched. This CDR3 spans 16 amino acids.

The V gene is TRBV28, the J gene TRBJ1-1; the D gene is possibly TRBD1 (6 bases). Trimming shortened V by 5 bases and J by 5 bases, and 9 bases separated the two germline ends. The CDR3 totals 12 residues. Germline V gives CDR1 MDHEN, CDR2 SYDVKM. The CDR3 DNA reads as TGTGCCAGCAGTCTGCAGGGGACTGAAGCTTTCTTT. Amino acid sequence: CASSLQGTEAFF.

This chain links TRBV19 with TRBJ2-3, with 7 bases identical to TRBD2. CDR3 length: 15 residues. V dropped 4 bases and J dropped 4; count of bases not matched to a gene: 8. The germline V gene encodes CDR1 LNHDA and CDR2 SQIVND (reference sequence). For the CDR3, the DNA is TGTGCCAGTAGTAGGGGACTCAGCGGGGCAGATACGCAGTATTTT. This gives the protein CASSRGLSGADTQYF.

This clone was found once. Written as DNA, the CDR3 is TGTGCCAGCAGTTATGGGGGGGCCGGCAATCAGCCCCAGCATTTT. Protein: CASSYGGAGNQPQHF. The V call is TRBV6-2 or TRBV6-3, the J call TRBJ1-5; tentatively, D is TRBD1 (6 bases). Germline CDR1 reads MNHEY; CDR2 reads SVGEGT. The CDR3 has 15 amino acids. V lost 3 bases to trimming and J lost 2 bases, with 11 bases between them.

The rearrangement joins TRBV28 to TRBJ1-4; D possibly corresponds to TRBD1 (6 bases). Germline V gene sequence: CDR1 MDHEN, CDR2 SYDVKM. Trimming took off 6 bases at V and 3 bases at J, with 11 bases between the two ends. This CDR3 comprises 14 residues. As DNA, the CDR3 is TGTGCCAGCAGAACGGACAGACCTAATGAAAAACTGTTTTTT. Encoded protein: CASRTDRPNEKLFF.